Here is one T cell receptor (beta chain) with its context. Following a re-call of the reads, TCRdb has one entry per CDR3 protein and lacks DNA. The sample totals approximately 7,500 distinct CDR3 sequences. The sample belongs to a study of diagnostic markers for celiac disease. This TCR was recovered from a human donor. This table probably holds off-target reads from a library built for another chain. Sequencing was performed on either unsorted cells or a sorted T cell fraction (not recorded which).

Here the CDR3 reads CATSRVGRGNEQFF. This chain links TRBV15 with TRBJ2-1; TCRdb picks TRBD1, but there is no DNA to check that call. The V gene's germline CDR1 is LNHNV and CDR2 YYDKDF (reference sequence). The CDR3 covers 14 residues.